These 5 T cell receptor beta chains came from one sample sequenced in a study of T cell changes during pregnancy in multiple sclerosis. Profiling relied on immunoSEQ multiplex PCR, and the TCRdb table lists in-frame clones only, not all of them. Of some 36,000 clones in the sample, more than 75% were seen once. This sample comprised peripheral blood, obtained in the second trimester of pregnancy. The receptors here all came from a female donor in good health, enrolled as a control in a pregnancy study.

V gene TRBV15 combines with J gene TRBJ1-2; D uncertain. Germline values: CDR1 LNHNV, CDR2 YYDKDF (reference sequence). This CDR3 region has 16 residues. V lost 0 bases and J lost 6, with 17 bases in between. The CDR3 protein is CATSRDPIYGADGYTF. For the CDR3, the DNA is TGTGCCACCAGCAGAGATCCCATTTATGGTGCGGATGGCTACACCTTC.

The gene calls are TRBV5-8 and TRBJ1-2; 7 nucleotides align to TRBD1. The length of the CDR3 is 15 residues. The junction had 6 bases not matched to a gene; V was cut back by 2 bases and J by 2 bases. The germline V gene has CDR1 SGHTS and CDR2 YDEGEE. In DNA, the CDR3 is TGTGCCAGCAGCTTAGGACAGGTTGGGAACTATGGCTACACCTTC. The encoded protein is CASSLGQVGNYGYTF.

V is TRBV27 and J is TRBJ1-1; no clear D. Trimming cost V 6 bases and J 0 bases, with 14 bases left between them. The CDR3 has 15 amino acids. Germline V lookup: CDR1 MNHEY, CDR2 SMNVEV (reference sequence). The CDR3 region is CASSPHQAMNTEAFF. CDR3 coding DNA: TGTGCCAGCAGCCCCCACCAAGCCATGAACACTGAAGCTTTCTTT.

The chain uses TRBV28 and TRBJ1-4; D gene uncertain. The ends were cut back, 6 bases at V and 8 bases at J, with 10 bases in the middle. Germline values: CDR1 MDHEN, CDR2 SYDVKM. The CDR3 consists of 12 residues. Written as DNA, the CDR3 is TGTGCCAGCAGGGGCGCGGGGGAAAAACTGTTTTTT. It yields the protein CASRGAGEKLFF.

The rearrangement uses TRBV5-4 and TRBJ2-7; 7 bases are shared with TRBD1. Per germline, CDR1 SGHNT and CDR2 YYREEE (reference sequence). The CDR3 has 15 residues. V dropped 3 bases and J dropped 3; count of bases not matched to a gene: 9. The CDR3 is CASSSTPGQDYEQYF. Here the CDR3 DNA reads TGTGCCAGCAGCTCCACCCCCGGACAGGACTACGAGCAGTACTTC.